Presented here are 2 T cell receptor beta chains from one specimen sequenced in a study of spatial heterogeneity in lung cancer. Findings and caveats of the study: Expanded alpha and beta TCR counts within tumors tracked tumor mutation counts.

These receptors lack a known antigen. Time point: sample taken at primary tumor resection. Via MiXCR, TCRdb re-called the 5' RACE reads, giving one row per CDR3 protein. The sample contains under 13,000 distinct CDR3 sequences, 7.9% of which appear only once. The sequenced sample was lung tumor tissue, obtained at surgery. The receptors were sampled from a female donor with early-stage non-small cell lung cancer.

This clonotype has more than one count but fewer than ten. The CDR3 sequence: CASSSGTGDYEQYF. Here the CDR3 DNA reads TGTGCCAGCAGCTCGGGGACAGGGGACTACGAGCAGTACTTC. The chain has TRBV11-2 and TRBJ2-7; 10 bases match TRBD1. Per germline, CDR1 SGHAT and CDR2 FQNNGV. The CDR3 consists of 14 residues. V shed 4 bases and J 3 bases; nucleotides not matched to a gene: 3. Based on the CDR3 plus reference TRBV11-2 and TRBJ2-7, the full variable domain is EAGVAQSPRYKIIEKRQSVAFWCNPISGHATLYWYQQILGQGPKLLIQFQNNGVVDDSQLPKDRFSAERLKGVDSTLKIQPAKLEDSAVYLCASSSGTGDYEQYFGPGTRLTVT.

This clonotype was seen repeatedly, ten times or more. The genes are TRBV7-2 and TRBJ1-4; D is unresolved. Trimming took off 5 bases at V and 4 bases at J, with 14 bases between the two ends. Germline-derived CDR1 and CDR2 are SGHTA and FQGNSA. The CDR3 contains 15 residues. The CDR3 bases are TGTGCCAGCAGCCACAGCTCGCGGAATAATGAAAAACTGTTTTTT. Amino acid sequence: CASSHSSRNNEKLFF.